This record concerns one TCR beta chain sequence. Its antigen remains unidentified. At one boundary the junction diverges from the germline segment, which might be a read error. This sample is drawn from a study of tumor and adjacent non-tumor tissue in lung cancer. Overall study context: Some 4.2 million productive TCRbeta reads were obtained per sample on average.

The template was RNA from unsorted bulk tissue. More than 3 cm separated this lung sample from the edge of the tumor. A modified ARM-PCR protocol with three rounds of nested PCR amplified TCRbeta. Using its own MiXCR run on the multiplex PCR reads, TCRdb lists one record per CDR3 protein. The sample lists 60,000 or so distinct CDR3 sequences; roughly two thirds were seen once. This CDR3 has 15 residues. Germline-derived CDR1 and CDR2 are GTSNPN and SVGIG (reference sequence). Study-level results: In normal lung, the top 100 clones were significantly more dominant than in tumor. Compared with tumor, normal lung showed significantly lower TCR diversity.

Source material: distant non-tumor lung tissue. The rearrangement uses TRBV30 and TRBJ2-7; maybe TRBD2 (5 bases). The clonotype originates from a man in his 70s with non-small cell lung cancer. CDR3 amino acids: CAWTPLSSSRYEPYF. The DNA of the CDR3 is TGTGCCTGGACACCACTCTCTAGCAGTAGATACGAGCCGTACTTC. Looking up the rest from reference TRBV30 and TRBJ2-7 gives the full variable domain: SQTIHQWPATLVQPVGSPLSLECTVEGTSNPNLYWYRQAAGRGLQLLFYSVGIGQISSEVPQNLSASRPQDRQFILSSKKLLLSDSGFYLCAWTPLSSSRYEPYFGPGTRLTVT.